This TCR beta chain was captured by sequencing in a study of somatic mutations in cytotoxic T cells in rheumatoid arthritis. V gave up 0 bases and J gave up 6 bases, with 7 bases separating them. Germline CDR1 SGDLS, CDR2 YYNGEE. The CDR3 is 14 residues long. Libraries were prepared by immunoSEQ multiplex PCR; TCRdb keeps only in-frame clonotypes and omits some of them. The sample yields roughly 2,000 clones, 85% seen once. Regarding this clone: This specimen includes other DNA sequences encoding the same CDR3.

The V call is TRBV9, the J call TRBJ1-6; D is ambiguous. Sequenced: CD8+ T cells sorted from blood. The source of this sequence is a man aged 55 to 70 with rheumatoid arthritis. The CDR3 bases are TGTGCCAGCAGCGTAGGAAGCATTAATTCACCCCTCCACTTT. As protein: CASSVGSINSPLHF.